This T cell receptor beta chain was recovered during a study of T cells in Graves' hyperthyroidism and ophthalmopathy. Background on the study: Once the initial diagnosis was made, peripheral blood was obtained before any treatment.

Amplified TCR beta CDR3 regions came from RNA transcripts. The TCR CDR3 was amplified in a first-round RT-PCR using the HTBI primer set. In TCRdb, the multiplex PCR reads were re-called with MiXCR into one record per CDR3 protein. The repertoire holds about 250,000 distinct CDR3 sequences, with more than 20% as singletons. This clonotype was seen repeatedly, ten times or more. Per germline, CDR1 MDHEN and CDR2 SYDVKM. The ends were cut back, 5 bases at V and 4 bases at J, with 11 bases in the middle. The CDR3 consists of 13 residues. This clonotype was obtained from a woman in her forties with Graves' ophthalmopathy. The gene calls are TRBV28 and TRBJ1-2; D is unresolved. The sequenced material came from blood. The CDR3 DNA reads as TGTGCCAGCAGTGAAACAGCCTCCTATGGCTACACCTTC. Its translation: CASSETASYGYTF.